The entry that follows covers one TCR beta chain sequence. Its specificity is not known. The CDR3 covers 14 residues. With 1 base removed from V and 7 bases from J, the gap between germline ends came to 11 bases. The germline CDR1 and CDR2 sequences are SGHTA and FQGNSA. The data belong to a study of T cell responses to AZD1222 COVID-19 vaccine. Study-wide findings and caveats: The donors showed a predominance of white British ancestry and of females, with possible underestimation of clonal diversity.

Repertoires were generated with immunoSEQ multiplex PCR, while TCRdb's copy carries only in-frame clones and drops some. Of about 82,000 clones in the sample, over 90% were seen once. This TCR derives from an adult in good health. The sample consisted of peripheral blood, taken on day 0 of AZD1222 vaccination. This chain links TRBV7-2 with TRBJ1-5, with no clear D. CDR3: CASSLESGRQPQHF. CDR3 DNA: TGTGCCAGCAGCTTAGAGTCGGGGAGGCAGCCCCAGCATTTT. The variable domain in full, with the rest retrieved from reference TRBV7-2 and TRBJ1-5, is GAGVSQSPSNKVTEKGKDVELRCDPISGHTALYWYRQSLGQGLEFLIYFQGNSAPDKSGLPSDRFSAERTGGSVSTLTIQRTQQEDSAVYLCASSLESGRQPQHFGDGTRLSIL.